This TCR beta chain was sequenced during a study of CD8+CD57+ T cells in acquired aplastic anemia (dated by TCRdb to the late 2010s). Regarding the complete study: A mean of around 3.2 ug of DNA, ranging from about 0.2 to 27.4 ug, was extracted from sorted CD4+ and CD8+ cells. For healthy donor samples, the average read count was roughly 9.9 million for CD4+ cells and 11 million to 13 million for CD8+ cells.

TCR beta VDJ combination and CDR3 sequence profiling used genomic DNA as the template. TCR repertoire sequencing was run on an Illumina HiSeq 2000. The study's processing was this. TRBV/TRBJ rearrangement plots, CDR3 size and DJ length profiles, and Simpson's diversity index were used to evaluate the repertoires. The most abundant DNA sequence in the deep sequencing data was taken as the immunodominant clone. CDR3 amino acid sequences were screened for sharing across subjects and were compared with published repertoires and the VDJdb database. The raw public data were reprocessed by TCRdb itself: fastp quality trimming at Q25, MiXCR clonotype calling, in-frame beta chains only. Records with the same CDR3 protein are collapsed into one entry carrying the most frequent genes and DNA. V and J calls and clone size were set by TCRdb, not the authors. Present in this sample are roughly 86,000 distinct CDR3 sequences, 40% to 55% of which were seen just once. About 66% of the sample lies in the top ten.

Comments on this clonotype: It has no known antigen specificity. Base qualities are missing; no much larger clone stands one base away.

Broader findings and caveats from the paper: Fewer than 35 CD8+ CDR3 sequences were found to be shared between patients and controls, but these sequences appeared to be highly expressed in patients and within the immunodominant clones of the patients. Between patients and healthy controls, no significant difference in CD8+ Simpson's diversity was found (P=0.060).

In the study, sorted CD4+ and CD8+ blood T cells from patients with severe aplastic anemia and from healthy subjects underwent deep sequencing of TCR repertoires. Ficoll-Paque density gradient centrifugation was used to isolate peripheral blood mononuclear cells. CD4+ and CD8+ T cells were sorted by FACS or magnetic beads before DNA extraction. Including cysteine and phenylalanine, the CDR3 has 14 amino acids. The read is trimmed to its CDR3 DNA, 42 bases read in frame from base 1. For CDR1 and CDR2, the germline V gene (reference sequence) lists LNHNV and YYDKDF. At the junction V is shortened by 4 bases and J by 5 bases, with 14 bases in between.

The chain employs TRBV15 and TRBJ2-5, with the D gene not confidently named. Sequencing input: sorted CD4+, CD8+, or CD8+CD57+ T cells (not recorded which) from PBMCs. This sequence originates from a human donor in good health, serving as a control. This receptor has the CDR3 CATSIESRAETQYF. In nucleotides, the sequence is TGTGCCACCAGCATCGAGTCTCGGGCGGAGACCCAGTACTTC. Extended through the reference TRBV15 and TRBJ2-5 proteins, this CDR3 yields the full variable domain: DAMVIQNPRYQVTQFGKPVTLSCSQTLNHNVMYWYQQKSSQAPKLLFHYYDKDFNNEADTPDNFQSRRPNTSFCFLDIRSPGLGDTAMYLCATSIESRAETQYFGPGTRLLVL.